The clone carrying this T cell receptor (beta chain) appeared a single time. These data are taken from a study of blood T cell repertoires in COVID-19. Study details: Both acute and convalescent COVID-19 samples were obtained from the United States, Italy and Spain. Nucleic acid was either cDNA or gDNA, and it came from T cells, B-cell-depleted T cells, or PBMCs.

CDR1 and CDR2 (germline): SGDLS, YYNGEE. V lost 4 bases to trimming and J lost 4 bases, with 6 bases between them. CDR3 length equals 12 residues. The data were produced by immunoSEQ multiplex PCR, yet TCRdb's version contains in-frame clones alone and is incomplete. This table holds approximately 46,000 clones, approximately 86% found once. This clonotype was obtained from a man between 60 and 75 years old with active or convalescent COVID-19. The genes are TRBV9 and TRBJ1-3, with no clear D. Source material: peripheral blood. CDR3 protein: CASSLLGNTIYF. The CDR3 coding sequence is TGTGCCAGCAGCCTTTTAGGAAACACCATATATTTT.